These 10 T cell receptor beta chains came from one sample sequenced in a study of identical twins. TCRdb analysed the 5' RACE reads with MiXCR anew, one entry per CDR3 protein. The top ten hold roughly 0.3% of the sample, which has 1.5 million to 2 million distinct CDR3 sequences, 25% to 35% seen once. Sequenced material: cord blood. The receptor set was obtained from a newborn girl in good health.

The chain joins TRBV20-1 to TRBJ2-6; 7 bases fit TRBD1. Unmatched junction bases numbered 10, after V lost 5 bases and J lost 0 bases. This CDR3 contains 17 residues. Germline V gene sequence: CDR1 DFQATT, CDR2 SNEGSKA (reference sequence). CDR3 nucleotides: TGCAGTGCTGCGCATCGGACAGGCTTCTCTGGGGCCAACGTCCTGACTTTC. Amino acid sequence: CSAAHRTGFSGANVLTF.

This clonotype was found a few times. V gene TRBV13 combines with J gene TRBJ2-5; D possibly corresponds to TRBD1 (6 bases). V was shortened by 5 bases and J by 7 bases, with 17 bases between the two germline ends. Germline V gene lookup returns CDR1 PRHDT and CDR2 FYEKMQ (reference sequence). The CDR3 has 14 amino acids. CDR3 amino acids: CASSHPGHQGTQYF. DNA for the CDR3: TGTGCCAGCAGCCATCCGGGACACCAGGGGACCCAGTACTTC.

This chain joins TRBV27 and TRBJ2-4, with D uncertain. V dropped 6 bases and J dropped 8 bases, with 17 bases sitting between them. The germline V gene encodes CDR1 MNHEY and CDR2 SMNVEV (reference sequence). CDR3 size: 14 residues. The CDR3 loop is CASRSLGTKDIQYF. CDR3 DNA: TGTGCCAGCAGGTCCCTTGGCACTAAGGACATTCAGTACTTC.

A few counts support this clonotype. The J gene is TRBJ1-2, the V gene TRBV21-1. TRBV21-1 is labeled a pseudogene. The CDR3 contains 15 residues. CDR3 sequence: CASSKSCGVGNGYTF. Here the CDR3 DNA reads TGTGCCAGCAGCAAATCTTGTGGGGTCGGCAATGGCTACACCTTC.

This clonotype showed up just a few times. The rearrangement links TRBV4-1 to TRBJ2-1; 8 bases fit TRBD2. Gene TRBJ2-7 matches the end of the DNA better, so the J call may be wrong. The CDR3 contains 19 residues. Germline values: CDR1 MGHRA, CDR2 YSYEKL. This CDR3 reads CASSPSGSPVLRSYNEQYF. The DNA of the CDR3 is TGCGCCAGCAGCCCGAGCGGGAGCCCAGTATTAAGGTCCTACAATGAGCAGTACTTC.

The DNA for the CDR3 is TGCAGTGCTAGCAGGATAGCGGCAGACAATGAGCAGTTCTTC. Translated: CSASRIAADNEQFF. The chain joins TRBV20-1 to TRBJ2-1; D perhaps matches TRBD2 (6 bases). The CDR3 totals 14 residues. Germline CDR1 and CDR2: DFQATT and SNEGSKA (reference sequence). The V and J ends lost 3 bases and 5 bases respectively, with 14 bases between them.

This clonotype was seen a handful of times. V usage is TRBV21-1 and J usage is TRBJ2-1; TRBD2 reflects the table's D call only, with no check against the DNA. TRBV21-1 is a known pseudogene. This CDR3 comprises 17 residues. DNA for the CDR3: TGTGCCAGCAGCAAAGCCCCACTAGCGGGGGAACCCAATGAGCAGTTCTTC. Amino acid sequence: CASSKAPLAGEPNEQFF.

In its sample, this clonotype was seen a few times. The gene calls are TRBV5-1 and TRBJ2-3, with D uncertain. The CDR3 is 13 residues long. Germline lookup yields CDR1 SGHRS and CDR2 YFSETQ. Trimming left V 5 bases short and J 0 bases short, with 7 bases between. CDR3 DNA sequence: TGCGCCAGCAGGTCCATTAGCACAGATACGCAGTATTTT. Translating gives CASRSISTDTQYF.

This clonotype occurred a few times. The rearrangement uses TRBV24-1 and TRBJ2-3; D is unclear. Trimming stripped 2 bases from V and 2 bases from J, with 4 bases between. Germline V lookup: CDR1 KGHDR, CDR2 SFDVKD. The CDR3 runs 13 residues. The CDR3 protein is CATSDWTTDTQYF. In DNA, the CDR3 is TGTGCCACCAGTGATTGGACCACAGATACGCAGTATTTT.

CDR3 in amino acids: CASSQGGLAVNYEQYF. The CDR3 DNA reads as TGCGCCAGCAGCCAAGGCGGACTAGCGGTTAACTACGAGCAGTACTTC. The chain uses TRBV4-1 and TRBJ2-7; 10 positions match TRBD2. V was pared by 1 base and J by 3 bases, with 6 bases of the junction left unmatched. The length of the CDR3 is 16 residues. The germline V gene has CDR1 MGHRA and CDR2 YSYEKL.